One and the same sample provided the 21 T cell receptor beta chains below, sequenced in a study of blood T cell repertoires in COVID-19. Profiling relied on immunoSEQ multiplex PCR, and the TCRdb table lists in-frame clones only, not all of them. The sample consists of some 350,000 clones, around nine tenths of them appearing once. Sequenced sample: peripheral blood. Source of these receptors: a woman aged 70-85 years with COVID-19, enrolled during active disease.

As concerns this clone: One junction end does not reproduce the germline sequence, and a read error may be involved. The genes are TRBV11-2 and TRBJ1-1; D gene uncertain. Germline assignment: CDR1 SGHAT and CDR2 FQNNGV. The CDR3 has 13 residues. The CDR3 bases are TGTGCCAGCAGCTTAAACGGGAACGCTGAAGCTTTCTTT. This translates into CASSLNGNAEAFF.

The J gene is TRBJ1-2, the V gene TRBV27; D perhaps matches TRBD1 (5 bases). Per the germline V gene, CDR1 is MNHEY and CDR2 is SMNVEV (reference sequence). The CDR3 runs to 15 residues. Trimming cost V 5 bases and J 3 bases, with 16 bases left between them. The CDR3 loop is CASSTNRLVHYGYTF. CDR3 coding DNA: TGTGCCAGCAGTACCAACAGGCTTGTCCACTATGGCTACACCTTC.

This clone has only one observation. The chain combines TRBV5-1 with TRBJ1-1; 7 nucleotides line up with TRBD1. The trim removed 0 bases at V and 2 bases at J, leaving 4 bases unmatched. CDR3 length equals 15 residues. Germline CDR1 is SGHRS and CDR2 is YFSETQ. Here the CDR3 DNA reads TGCGCCAGCAGCTTGGACTTAGGGGGCAACACTGAAGCTTTCTTT. Translating gives CASSLDLGGNTEAFF.

The chain couples TRBV5-1 to TRBJ2-2, with 11 bases that match TRBD2. The CDR3 runs to 19 residues. Looked up from germline, CDR1 is SGHRS and CDR2 is YFSETQ. The ends lost 1 base at V and 0 bases at J; junction bases unmatched: 8. The CDR3 region is CASSLWLAGGDANTGELFF. The CDR3 DNA is TGCGCCAGCAGCTTGTGGCTAGCGGGGGGCGACGCGAACACCGGGGAGCTGTTTTTT.

V usage is TRBV3-1 (or the pseudogene TRBV3-2) and J usage is TRBJ1-1, with 8 bases aligning to TRBD1. This CDR3 has 13 amino acids. V lost 4 bases, J lost 4 bases, and 2 bases stayed unmatched. The V gene's germline CDR1 is LGHDT and CDR2 YNNKEL (reference sequence). The CDR3 DNA sequence: TGTGCCAGCAGCCGAACAGGGGGCACTGAAGCTTTCTTT. As protein: CASSRTGGTEAFF.

The table lists this clone with a few counts. The rearrangement links TRBV3-1 (or the pseudogene TRBV3-2) to TRBJ1-1; D gene ambiguous. The CDR3 totals 12 residues. Germline CDR1 reads LGHDT; CDR2 reads YNNKEL (reference sequence). Trimming removed 3 bases at V and 4 bases at J, with 6 bases between. The DNA of the CDR3 is TGTGCCAGCAGCCATTCGAGCACTGAAGCTTTCTTT. Its protein is CASSHSSTEAFF.

The rearrangement uses TRBV12-3 or TRBV12-4 and TRBJ1-5; TRBD1 is a possible D gene (5 bases). The V and J ends lost 2 bases and 4 bases respectively, with 6 bases between them. CDR3 length: 13 residues. The CDR3 bases are TGTGCCAGCAGTTTACGACAGAATCAGCCCCAGCATTTT. This codes for CASSLRQNQPQHF.

The rearrangement links TRBV6-2 or TRBV6-3 to TRBJ2-7; 7 nucleotides align to TRBD2. The CDR3 runs 14 residues. V shed 4 bases and J 1 base; nucleotides not matched to a gene: 4. Per the germline V gene, CDR1 is MNHEY and CDR2 is SVGEGT. In DNA form, the CDR3 reads TGTGCCAGCAGTTCTCCCGGGGGGTCCTACGAGCAGTACTTC. It yields the protein CASSSPGGSYEQYF.

The J gene is TRBJ1-1, the V gene TRBV18, with 7 positions matching TRBD1. Per germline, CDR1 KGHSH and CDR2 LQKENI. The junction had 5 bases not matched to a gene; V was cut back by 5 bases and J by 5 bases. This CDR3 is 13 amino acids long. This chain's CDR3 is CASSSTGKTEAFF. In DNA, the CDR3 is TGTGCCAGCTCATCGACAGGGAAAACTGAAGCTTTCTTT.

The genes are TRBV12-3 or TRBV12-4 and TRBJ2-7, with D perhaps TRBD2 (6 bases). V lost 6 bases and J lost 7, with 16 bases in between. The CDR3 is made up of 13 amino acids. As DNA, the CDR3 is TGTGCCAGCAGCCTAGGAGGGTGGGGGGAGCAGTACTTC. It encodes CASSLGGWGEQYF.

V and J are TRBV30 and TRBJ2-6; D is perhaps TRBD2 (5 bases). The V and J ends lost 5 bases and 0 bases respectively, with 8 bases between them. Germline V gene sequence: CDR1 GTSNPN, CDR2 SVGIG (reference sequence). The CDR3 has 14 residues. Here the CDR3 reads CAWGGASGANVLTF. Written as DNA, the CDR3 is TGTGCCTGGGGAGGCGCCTCTGGGGCCAACGTCCTGACTTTC.

The chain employs TRBV5-8 and TRBJ1-1, with 7 bases identical to TRBD1. J gave up 1 base and V 4 bases, and 7 bases lay outside the gene matches. The CDR3 is 15 amino acids. Per the germline V gene, CDR1 is SGHTS and CDR2 is YDEGEE. For the CDR3, the DNA is TGTGCCAGCAGCCACGGACAGGCAAAGAACACTGAAGCTTTCTTT. Protein product: CASSHGQAKNTEAFF.

V gene TRBV5-8 combines with J gene TRBJ2-3; 8 positions match TRBD1. Trimming removed 5 bases from V and 3 bases from J; junction bases left unmatched: 8. The CDR3 sequence is 15 residues long. Per the germline V gene, CDR1 is SGHTS and CDR2 is YDEGEE. CDR3 nucleotide sequence: TGTGCCAGCAGTATCGGACAGGGTAGGACAGATACGCAGTATTTT. This translates into CASSIGQGRTDTQYF.

The CDR3 is CASSLQGGQIYADTQYF. The DNA for the CDR3 is TGTGCCAGCAGCTTGCAGGGGGGCCAGATATATGCAGATACGCAGTATTTT. The genes are TRBV5-4 and TRBJ2-3; D might be TRBD1 (7 bases). Per germline, CDR1 SGHNT and CDR2 YYREEE (reference sequence). This CDR3 spans 17 amino acids. The V and J ends lost 1 base and 4 bases respectively, with 19 bases between them.

About this clone: Other DNA variants within this sample encode the same CDR3. The rearrangement uses TRBV9 and TRBJ1-2; 7 bases agree with TRBD1. The CDR3 has 13 residues. The V and J ends lost 3 bases and 5 bases, in that order; junction bases with no gene match: 4. The germline V gene encodes CDR1 SGDLS and CDR2 YYNGEE. CDR3 bases: TGTGCCAGCAGCGCGGGGACAGCGTATGGCTACACCTTC. Amino acid sequence: CASSAGTAYGYTF.

This chain links TRBV7-2 with TRBJ2-2; TRBD1 is a possible D gene (6 bases). V was cut by 1 base and J by 6 bases, with 9 bases left in between. Germline V gives CDR1 SGHTA, CDR2 FQGNSA. This CDR3 is built from 14 residues. The chain's CDR3 is CASSLGGRAGELFF. In nucleotides, the CDR3 is TGTGCCAGCAGCTTAGGGGGGCGTGCCGGGGAGCTGTTTTTT. The variable domain in full, with the rest retrieved from reference TRBV7-2 and TRBJ2-2, is GAGVSQSPSNKVTEKGKDVELRCDPISGHTALYWYRQSLGQGLEFLIYFQGNSAPDKSGLPSDRFSAERTGGSVSTLTIQRTQQEDSAVYLCASSLGGRAGELFFGEGSRLTVL.

The rearrangement joins TRBV5-1 to TRBJ2-1; D is possibly TRBD1 (6 bases). Trimming shortened V by 4 bases and J by 0 bases, and 14 bases separated the two germline ends. This CDR3 region has 16 residues. Germline loops: CDR1 SGHRS, CDR2 YFSETQ. The CDR3 coding sequence is TGCGCCAGCAGCCAAACTACAGGGACCTCCTACAATGAGCAGTTCTTC. This translates into CASSQTTGTSYNEQFF. Combining the CDR3 with reference TRBV5-1 and TRBJ2-1 gives the whole variable domain KAGVTQTPRYLIKTRGQQVTLSCSPISGHRSVSWYQQTPGQGLQFLFEYFSETQRNKGNFPGRFSGRQFSNSRSEMNVSTLELGDSALYLCASSQTTGTSYNEQFFGPGTRLTVL.

This clone was observed once. This chain connects TRBV5-4 to TRBJ2-1; maybe TRBD1 (6 bases). Looked up from germline, CDR1 is SGHNT and CDR2 is YYREEE (reference sequence). V lost 3 bases and J lost 6, with 16 bases in between. This CDR3 has 15 amino acids. The CDR3 here is CASSWEGGRANEQFF. CDR3 nucleotides: TGTGCCAGCAGCTGGGAAGGGGGACGGGCCAATGAGCAGTTCTTC.

This clone showed up just once. The genes are TRBV30 and TRBJ2-3; possibly TRBD2 for D (7 bases). The CDR3 is made up of 14 amino acids. Trimming cost V 0 bases and J 4 bases, with 11 bases left between them. Germline V gene lookup returns CDR1 GTSNPN and CDR2 SVGIG (reference sequence). The CDR3 region is CAWSVGGAADTQYF. The CDR3 region has the DNA TGTGCCTGGAGTGTAGGGGGGGCGGCAGATACGCAGTATTTT.

The J gene is TRBJ1-1, the V gene TRBV18; 10 nucleotides agree with TRBD1. This CDR3 region has 15 residues. With V trimmed by 6 bases and J by 5 bases, 9 bases remained unmatched. The V gene's germline CDR1 is KGHSH and CDR2 LQKENI. The CDR3 bases are TGTGCCAGCTCTCAAAGTGGACAGGGGGGAACTGAAGCTTTCTTT. This gives the protein CASSQSGQGGTEAFF.

The chain combines TRBV5-1 with TRBJ2-1, with TRBD1 matching 7 bases. Germline V gene sequence: CDR1 SGHRS, CDR2 YFSETQ. There are 13 residues in the CDR3. V shed 3 bases and J 5 bases; nucleotides not matched to a gene: 2. This CDR3 reads CASSWGTDNEQFF. DNA of the CDR3: TGCGCCAGCAGCTGGGGGACAGACAATGAGCAGTTCTTC.